The rows below give T cell receptor beta chains drawn from one sample of a study of shared clonotypes between healthy human individuals. Generated by immunoSEQ multiplex PCR, the TCRdb table keeps only in-frame clones and is missing some. The repertoire holds 400,000 to 600,000 clones, with roughly 85% as singletons. Sequenced: PBMCs. These receptors originate from a woman aged 40 to 50 in good health. Some clones in this sample may be carry-over from other donors' samples. Both conserved end residues are part of each CDR3. A D gene is named only where the DNA matches it firmly. Clone size is shown for a subset of rows, as once, few, many or a class of expanded clone.

abundance,d_gene,j_gene,v_gene,CDR3nt,CDR3aa
once,NA,TRBJ1-5,TRBV27,TGTGCCAGCCGGGGGGCACAATCCCTCTACAATCAGCCCCAGCATTTT,CASRGAQSLYNQPQHF
NA,NA,TRBJ2-1,TRBV30,TGTGCCTGGAGTGTACGAGGCGTCTCCTACAATGAGCAGTTCTTC,CAWSVRGVSYNEQFF
NA,TRBD2,TRBJ2-1,TRBV11-3,TGTGCCAGCAGCCAAGAGGGGACTAGCGGCTACAGCTCCTACAATGAGCAGTTCTTC,CASSQEGTSGYSSYNEQFF
NA,NA,TRBJ2-3,TRBV10-1,TGCGCCAGCAGTGAGCGGGTCACAGATACGCAGTATTTT,CASSERVTDTQYF
NA,NA,TRBJ1-1,TRBV27,TGTGCCAGCAGTTTAGGGGGTTTTAGGGGGAACACTGAAGCTTTCTTT,CASSLGGFRGNTEAFF
NA,TRBD2,TRBJ2-7,TRBV5-5,TGTGCCAGCAGCCCTTCTAGCGGAGCCTACGAGCAGTACTTC,CASSPSSGAYEQYF
NA,TRBD2,TRBJ2-7,TRBV10-3,TGTGCCATCACCGACGGACTAGCGGGAGGTGGGGAGCAGTACTTC,CAITDGLAGGGEQYF
few,NA,TRBJ2-7,TRBV7-8,TGTGCCAGCAGCCCGACAGACTACGAGCAGTACTTC,CASSPTDYEQYF
NA,TRBD2,TRBJ2-2,TRBV5-1,TGCGCCAGCACTTCCGGACTAGCGGGGAACACCGGGGAGCTGTTTTTT,CASTSGLAGNTGELFF
NA,TRBD2,TRBJ2-1,TRBV10-3,TGTGCCATCAGTGAGTGGAGCGGGAAGCGCGGGGAGCAGTTCTTC,CAISEWSGKRGEQFF
NA,NA,TRBJ2-5,TRBV6-4,TGTGCCAGCAGTGACTCTAGGGACCCCCAAGAGACCCAGTACTTC,CASSDSRDPQETQYF
once,NA,TRBJ1-2,TRBV5-4,TGTGCCAGCAGCTCGGCCCGGACACGCGAGGATGGCTACACCTTC,CASSSARTREDGYTF
NA,NA,TRBJ1-6,TRBV30,TGTGCCTGGAAGCTGAGGTTAGGTTCACCCCTCCACTTT,CAWKLRLGSPLHF
NA,TRBD1,TRBJ1-1,TRBV4-1,TGCGCCAGCAGCTCCGGACAGGGGGCTTTTTCGCGGACGGAAGCTTTCTTT,CASSSGQGAFSRTEAFF
NA,NA,TRBJ2-1,TRBV2,TGTGCCAGCAGTGAAGGAGGGCTACCGTCGCAGTTCTTC,CASSEGGLPSQFF
NA,TRBD1,TRBJ1-5,TRBV4-3,TGCGCCAGCAGCCAGGAGACAGGGGACGATCAGCCCCAGCATTTT,CASSQETGDDQPQHF
NA,NA,TRBJ2-7,TRBV11-2,TGTGCCAGCAGCTTAAGACTAGCCTACGAGCAGTACTTC,CASSLRLAYEQYF
NA,TRBD1,TRBJ2-5,TRBV7-8,TGTGCCAGCAGCCCGGGGACAGGGGGCTCGGAGACCCAGTACTTC,CASSPGTGGSETQYF
NA,TRBD2,TRBJ2-1,TRBV13,TGTGCCAGCAGCTTAGACGGACTAGCGGGGTCCAATGAGCAGTTCTTC,CASSLDGLAGSNEQFF
NA,NA,TRBJ1-2,TRBV15,TGTGCCACCAGCAGGGGAGGGACGGAAGCTAACTATGGCTACACCTTC,CATSRGGTEANYGYTF
few,NA,TRBJ2-1,TRBV7-6,TGTGCCAGCAGCTCATCGTCCCAGGGGGGTGGCAATGAGCAGTTCTTC,CASSSSSQGGGNEQFF
NA,NA,TRBJ2-2,TRBV18,TGTGCCAGCTCACTAGAACAAGACACCGGGGAGCTGTTTTTT,CASSLEQDTGELFF
NA,NA,TRBJ1-2,TRBV5-1,TGCGCCAGCAGCTTGTCCCAGGGAACTGGCTACACCTTC,CASSLSQGTGYTF
NA,NA,TRBJ2-7,TRBV6-6,TGTGCCAGCTCAACAGGACTCTCCTACGAGCAGTACTTC,CASSTGLSYEQYF
many,NA,TRBJ2-1,TRBV29-1,TGCAGCGTTGCGGTTGCGTCTGAGCAGTTCTTC,CSVAVASEQFF
NA,TRBD1,TRBJ2-1,TRBV5-1,TGCGCCAGCAGGTCGGGACAGGGGGCTGAGCAGTTCTTC,CASRSGQGAEQFF
NA,NA,TRBJ1-5,TRBV7-2,TGTGCCAGCAGCTCTGGGGTGGGTCAGCCCCAGCATTTT,CASSSGVGQPQHF
NA,NA,TRBJ2-2,TRBV4-2,TGTGCCGGGAGGGGGCCCACCGGGGAGCTGTTTTTT,CAGRGPTGELFF
NA,NA,TRBJ2-1,TRBV5-4,TGTGCCAGCAGCTCTGACTTTCACAATGAGCAGTTCTTC,CASSSDFHNEQFF
NA,NA,TRBJ2-2,TRBV5-4,TGTGCCAGCAGCTGGGAAGGGGGTGGCACCGGGGAGCTGTTTTTT,CASSWEGGGTGELFF
NA,TRBD2,TRBJ2-1,TRBV2,TGTGCCAGCGGGGGGGAAGTCGGCAATGAGCAGTTCTTC,CASGGEVGNEQFF
NA,TRBD2,TRBJ2-1,TRBV7-2,TGTGCCAGCAGCTTAGGACTAGCGGGGGTACAGGGTGAGCAGTTCTTC,CASSLGLAGVQGEQFF
NA,NA,TRBJ2-2,TRBV7-3,TGTGCCAGCAGCTTATTCCCCAGGGGATTGAGCGGGGAGCTGTTTTTT,CASSLFPRGLSGELFF
NA,NA,TRBJ1-4,TRBV6-6,TGTGCCAGCAATCAAATGGGCCTCCGAGGGGAAAAACTGTTTTTT,CASNQMGLRGEKLFF
NA,NA,TRBJ2-3,TRBV7-3,TGTGCCAGCAGCGGACATAGCACAGATACGCAGTATTTT,CASSGHSTDTQYF
NA,NA,TRBJ2-5,TRBV5-1,TGCGCCAGCAGCTTTTTGGAGCGGGAGACCCAGTACTTC,CASSFLERETQYF
few,NA,TRBJ2-2,TRBV19,TGTGCCAGTAGTATTAGACGAAATCCACGGGAGTACACCGGGGAGCTGTTTTTT,CASSIRRNPREYTGELFF
NA,TRBD2,TRBJ2-5,TRBV29-1,TGCAGCGTTGAGACTAGCGGCCAAGAGACCCAGTACTTC,CSVETSGQETQYF
few,NA,TRBJ2-7,TRBV29-1,TGCAGCGTTGTAACTAGCTCTCACGAGCAGTACTTC,CSVVTSSHEQYF
NA,NA,TRBJ2-5,TRBV7-9,TGTGCCAGCAGCCCCAGCAGCCAAGAGACCCAGTACTTC,CASSPSSQETQYF
NA,TRBD1,TRBJ1-2,TRBV19,TGTGCCAGTAGTATAGCTTGGGGACAGGGCGGCTATGGCTACACCTTC,CASSIAWGQGGYGYTF
few,NA,TRBJ2-6,TRBV18,TGTGCCAGCTCACCATCTTTAGCCGGTGGGGCCAACGTCCTGACTTTC,CASSPSLAGGANVLTF
NA,TRBD1,TRBJ2-7,TRBV11-2,TGTGCCAGCAGCCCGACAGGGGAGTACGAGCAGTACTTC,CASSPTGEYEQYF
NA,NA,TRBJ1-1,TRBV7-2,TGTGCCAGCAGCTGGGGAGGGAGGGGGACTGAAGCTTTCTTT,CASSWGGRGTEAFF
NA,NA,TRBJ2-7,TRBV29-1,TGCAGCGTTGAAGTCCAGGTACGGGACGAGCAGTACTTC,CSVEVQVRDEQYF
NA,NA,TRBJ2-3,TRBV7-9,TGTGCCAGCAGCTTCGGGGCGCCTAGCACAGATACGCAGTATTTT,CASSFGAPSTDTQYF